Shown below are 17 T cell receptor beta chains from a single sample sequenced in a study of cytomegalovirus exposure and HLA in healthy donors. Use of 60 Vbeta and 13 Jbeta primers characterized the PCR. The protocol was immunoSEQ multiplex PCR, while the TCRdb copy is restricted to in-frame clones and leaves out a portion. The sample has 100,000 or so clones; about 70% are singletons. Sequencing was carried out using PBMCs. All receptors come from a woman in her thirties or forties in good health and CMV-seropositive.

This sequence joins TRBV10-3 and TRBJ1-1; D ambiguous. Trimming stripped 2 bases from V and 0 bases from J, with 7 bases between. CDR3 size: 14 residues. Germline values: CDR1 ENHRY, CDR2 SYGVKD. The CDR3 region has the DNA TGTGCCATCAGTGAGGGCAGTTTGAACACTGAAGCTTTCTTT. It codes for CAISEGSLNTEAFF.

This chain joins TRBV4-2 and TRBJ2-7, with 8 bases aligning to TRBD2. Germline V gene lookup returns CDR1 LGHNA and CDR2 YNFKEQ. The V and J ends lost 1 base and 5 bases, in that order; junction bases with no gene match: 4. The CDR3 totals 14 residues. This CDR3 is CASSQAGGVDEQYF. CDR3 coding DNA: TGTGCCAGCAGCCAAGCCGGGGGGGTGGACGAGCAGTACTTC.

A few counts support this clone. V usage is TRBV5-1 and J usage is TRBJ2-1; a possible D gene is TRBD1 (6 bases). Trimming took off 6 bases at V and 0 bases at J, with 16 bases between the two ends. The CDR3 covers 16 residues. Germline CDR1 reads SGHRS; CDR2 reads YFSETQ. The DNA for the CDR3 is TGCGCCAGCACCCCATCACAGGGTGACTCCTACAATGAGCAGTTCTTC. It codes for CASTPSQGDSYNEQFF.

The gene calls are TRBV19 and TRBJ2-1, with D perhaps matching TRBD2 (6 bases). The CDR3 spans 14 residues. Germline assignment: CDR1 LNHDA and CDR2 SQIVND (reference sequence). Trimming left V 4 bases short and J 1 base short, with 8 bases between. The CDR3: CASSRDLSYNEQFF. In DNA, the CDR3 is TGTGCCAGTAGTAGGGACTTGTCCTACAATGAGCAGTTCTTC.

This clone was counted a few times. J is TRBJ1-4 and V is TRBV11-2; D may be TRBD1 (5 bases). Germline assignment: CDR1 SGHAT and CDR2 FQNNGV. This CDR3 spans 14 amino acids. With 2 bases removed from V and 7 bases from J, the gap between germline ends came to 11 bases. As DNA, the CDR3 is TGTGCCAGCAGCTTAACAGGTTCGGGTGAAAAACTGTTTTTT. This sequence encodes CASSLTGSGEKLFF.

This chain joins TRBV30 and TRBJ2-5; 8 bases match TRBD2. This CDR3 contains 13 residues. The V gene end was trimmed by 4 bases and the J gene end by 7 bases; junction bases not matched to a gene: 8. Germline V gene data show CDR1 as GTSNPN and CDR2 as SVGIG (reference sequence). DNA of the CDR3: TGTGCCTGGACCGGGACTAGGGAGGGGACCCAGTACTTC. It encodes CAWTGTREGTQYF.

In this sample, this clone turned up once. This chain uses TRBV28 with TRBJ1-4, with TRBD1 matching over 10 bases. The length of the CDR3 is 14 residues. With 6 bases clipped from V and 7 bases from J, the junction kept 5 bases outside the gene matches. The germline V gene encodes CDR1 MDHEN and CDR2 SYDVKM. Written as DNA, the CDR3 is TGTGCCAGCAGCCCGGGACAGGGGAGTGAAAAACTGTTTTTT. Amino acid sequence: CASSPGQGSEKLFF.

This clone was observed a few times. The rearrangement links TRBV6-5 to TRBJ1-1, with a possible D match to TRBD1 (6 bases). Deletions cut 7 bases from V and 0 bases from J, with 12 bases between. The CDR3 covers 14 residues. Per the germline V gene, CDR1 is MNHEY and CDR2 is SVGAGI. The CDR3 region is CASNVGALNTEAFF. CDR3 bases: TGTGCCAGCAACGTGGGGGCACTGAACACTGAAGCTTTCTTT.

The genes are TRBV18 and TRBJ1-3; perhaps TRBD1 as D (5 bases). CDR1 and CDR2 (germline): KGHSH, LQKENI. Deletions cut 3 bases from V and 3 bases from J, with 9 bases between. This CDR3 comprises 14 residues. The CDR3 DNA reads TGTGCCAGCTCACCGGGGCAGGGTGGAAACACCATATATTTT. Its protein product is CASSPGQGGNTIYF.

This sequence joins TRBV5-1 and TRBJ2-1, with D perhaps TRBD1 (5 bases). The CDR3 extends over 14 amino acids. Trimming took off 0 bases at V and 8 bases at J, with 12 bases between the two ends. The germline V gene has CDR1 SGHRS and CDR2 YFSETQ. CDR3 sequence reads: CASSLAGLGDEQFF. The CDR3 nucleotides are TGCGCCAGCAGCTTGGCCGGGCTAGGGGATGAGCAGTTCTTC. The full variable domain, its missing parts supplied by reference TRBV5-1 and TRBJ2-1, is KAGVTQTPRYLIKTRGQQVTLSCSPISGHRSVSWYQQTPGQGLQFLFEYFSETQRNKGNFPGRFSGRQFSNSRSEMNVSTLELGDSALYLCASSLAGLGDEQFFGPGTRLTVL.

This clone was counted between two and nine times. The CDR3 protein is CAISEGTGSTDTQYF. The CDR3 DNA follows: TGTGCCATCAGTGAAGGGACAGGAAGCACAGATACGCAGTATTTT. This chain joins TRBV10-3 and TRBJ2-3, with TRBD1 identical over 8 bases. CDR1 and CDR2 from the germline V gene are ENHRY and SYGVKD. The J segment lost 0 bases and the V segment lost 3 bases, leaving 2 bases of the junction unmatched. The CDR3 spans 15 residues.

This clone has only a few counts. DNA of the CDR3: TGTGCCAGCAGCATTGACAGAATTTTTGAAAAACTGTTTTTT. It is translated as CASSIDRIFEKLFF. The gene calls are TRBV6-1 and TRBJ1-4, with D perhaps TRBD1 (5 bases). Germline loops: CDR1 MNHNS, CDR2 SASEGT. The CDR3 loop spans 14 amino acids. The V end was cut by 6 bases, the J end by 7 bases, with 15 bases between.

This chain links TRBV9 with TRBJ1-1; tentatively, D is TRBD1 (5 bases). Trimming cost V 3 bases and J 5 bases, with 14 bases left between them. Germline values: CDR1 SGDLS, CDR2 YYNGEE. The CDR3 totals 14 residues. The CDR3 DNA follows: TGTGCCAGCAGCGCCAGAAGAAGGGGAACTGAAGCTTTCTTT. Translation: CASSARRRGTEAFF.

V usage is TRBV15 and J usage is TRBJ1-1; no clear D. The germline V and J ends were trimmed by 5 bases and 1 base, with 8 bases remaining between them. Germline CDR1 reads LNHNV; CDR2 reads YYDKDF (reference sequence). CDR3 length: 13 amino acids. The CDR3 here is CATSGRGNTEAFF. The CDR3 DNA reads TGTGCCACCAGCGGACGGGGGAACACTGAAGCTTTCTTT.

This chain connects TRBV9 to TRBJ1-5, with D possibly TRBD1 on 5 matching bases. Germline CDR1 reads SGDLS; CDR2 reads YYNGEE. This CDR3 is 14 amino acids long. Trimming stripped 0 bases from V and 6 bases from J, with 10 bases between. The CDR3 region is CASSVDGGLQPQHF. In DNA, the CDR3 is TGTGCCAGCAGCGTAGACGGGGGACTTCAGCCCCAGCATTTT.

The J gene is TRBJ1-2, the V gene TRBV6-5, with a possible D match to TRBD1 (5 bases). The CDR3 is made up of 16 amino acids. Trimming pared 2 bases from V and 4 bases from J, leaving 17 bases between. CDR1 is MNHEY, CDR2 SVGAGI, per germline. The CDR3 here is CASSYETGELGYGYTF. CDR3 DNA sequence: TGTGCCAGCAGTTACGAAACAGGAGAATTGGGCTATGGCTACACCTTC.

This clone showed up just a few times. The V call is TRBV6-6, the J call TRBJ1-1; no reliable D call. V was cut by 6 bases and J by 2 bases, with 13 bases left in between. Germline CDR1 and CDR2: MNHNY and SVGAGI (reference sequence). This CDR3 region has 14 residues. In DNA form, the CDR3 reads TGTGCCAGCAGCCTCGGTGAAACTAACACTGAAGCTTTCTTT. Protein: CASSLGETNTEAFF.